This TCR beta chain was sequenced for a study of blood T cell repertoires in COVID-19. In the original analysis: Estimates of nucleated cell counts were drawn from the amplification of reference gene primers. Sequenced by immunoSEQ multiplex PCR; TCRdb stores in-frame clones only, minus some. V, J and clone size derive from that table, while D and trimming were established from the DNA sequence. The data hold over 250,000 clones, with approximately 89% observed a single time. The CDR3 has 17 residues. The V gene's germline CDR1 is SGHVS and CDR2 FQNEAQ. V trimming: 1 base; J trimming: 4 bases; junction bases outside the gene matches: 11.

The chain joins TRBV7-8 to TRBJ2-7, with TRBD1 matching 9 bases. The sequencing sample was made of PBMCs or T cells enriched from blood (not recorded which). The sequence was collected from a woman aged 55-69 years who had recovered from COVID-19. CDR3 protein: CASSLGTGAGGFYEQYF. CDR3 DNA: TGTGCCAGCAGCTTAGGGACAGGGGCCGGGGGCTTTTACGAGCAGTACTTC.